This TCR beta chain was sequenced for a study of cytomegalovirus exposure and HLA in healthy donors. Germline CDR1 MNHEY, CDR2 SVGAGI. The CDR3 has 14 residues. Trimming shortened V by 6 bases and J by 0 bases, and 11 bases separated the two germline ends. Vbeta (60) and Jbeta (13) primers were used in the PCR. Clones were read by immunoSEQ multiplex PCR, and TCRdb kept only the in-frame ones, dropping some. This sample yields 120,000 to 150,000 clones, of which roughly 82% are seen a single time; roughly 3.2% belongs to the top ten. The source material was PBMCs. This sequence joins TRBV6-5 and TRBJ1-1; D may be TRBD1 (5 bases). This receptor was taken from a man between 18 and 35 years old in good health and CMV-seropositive. Written as DNA, the CDR3 is TGTGCCAGCAGACCCCCGGGGGTGAACACTGAAGCTTTCTTT. Its translation: CASRPPGVNTEAFF.